These 2 T cell receptor beta chains share one sample of origin, sequenced in a study of early T cells in non-severe SARS-CoV-2 infection. One entry per CDR3 protein, called by TCRdb with MiXCR from the 5' RACE reads. The profile shows 45,000 to 55,000 distinct CDR3 sequences, around 7.7% of them singletons. Sequenced input: whole blood. These receptors all come from an adult who was a healthcare worker with PCR-confirmed SARS-CoV-2 infection or an uninfected control (not recorded which).

This clonotype has just a few counts. The chain links TRBV5-6 to TRBJ2-3; weak D call: TRBD2 (6 bases). Germline assignment: CDR1 SGHDT and CDR2 YYEEEE. The CDR3 totals 14 residues. V lost 2 bases and J lost 6, with 13 bases in between. Here the CDR3 reads CASSFPGGGDTQYF. The CDR3, as DNA: TGTGCCAGCAGCTTCCCAGGTGGGGGGGATACGCAGTATTTT.

This clonotype appeared many times. This chain links TRBV6-2 or TRBV6-3 with TRBJ2-3; possible D gene TRBD1, 6 bases. From germline, CDR1 is MNHEY and CDR2 SVGEGT. CDR3 size: 15 residues. V shed 6 bases and J shed 6 bases, with 19 bases lying between them. Written as DNA, the CDR3 is TGTGCCAGCAGCTCATTACGTCCAGGGGCCGATACGCAGTATTTT. This codes for CASSSLRPGADTQYF.